These T cell receptor beta chains were read from a single sample in a study of T-cell memory formation after mild COVID-19. From the 5' RACE reads, TCRdb called clonotypes with MiXCR, one entry per CDR3 protein. The table lists approximately 260,000 distinct CDR3 sequences, roughly 16% of them singletons, with 22% in the top ten. Material: PBMCs or a T cell subset sorted from them (not recorded which). Source of these receptors: a man between 18 and 29 years old who had mild COVID-19 (a few samples of this study predate the infection). Cell type and time point are not known. The CDR3 runs from the conserved cysteine through the conserved F or W. Fields, in order: CDR3 protein, CDR3 DNA, clone size, CDR3 length, V gene, D gene, J gene. The D gene is left open where the match is weak. Rows may omit the clone size; those that give it use once, few, many or a size class.

CASSPPANQETQYF | TGTGCCAGCAGCCCACCGGCCAACCAAGAGACCCAGTACTTC | few | 14 | TRBV9 | - | TRBJ2-5
CASTRDWGADTQYF | TGTGCCAGCACGAGGGATTGGGGCGCAGATACGCAGTATTTT | few | 14 | TRBV9 | - | TRBJ2-3
CASSVGGGATNEQFF | TGTGCCAGCAGCGTAGGCGGGGGGGCCACCAATGAGCAGTTCTTC | few | 15 | TRBV9 | TRBD2 | TRBJ2-1
CASSPSRAGSYEQYF | TGCGCCAGCAGCCCTTCCAGGGCCGGCTCCTACGAGCAGTACTTC | - | 15 | TRBV4-1 | - | TRBJ2-7
CSVLGGFTGELFF | TGCAGCGTTTTGGGGGGCTTCACCGGGGAGCTGTTTTTT | - | 13 | TRBV29-1 | - | TRBJ2-2
CASSYYRSSYGYTF | TGTGCCAGCAGTTACTACAGGAGCTCCTATGGCTACACCTTC | few | 14 | TRBV6-5 | - | TRBJ1-2
CAISETSDQPQHF | TGTGCCATCAGTGAGACCAGTGATCAGCCCCAGCATTTT | - | 13 | TRBV10-3 | - | TRBJ1-5
CSARRGASTDTQYF | TGCAGTGCTAGGCGGGGGGCAAGCACAGATACGCAGTATTTT | - | 14 | TRBV20-1 | TRBD2 | TRBJ2-3
CASSQGVYGQGGFKQFF | TGCGCCAGCAGCCAAGGGGTGTATGGACAGGGGGGTTTCAAGCAGTTCTTC | few | 17 | TRBV4-3 | TRBD1 | TRBJ2-1
CASSQADRGGETQYF | TGTGCCAGCAGCCAAGCAGACAGGGGAGGCGAGACCCAGTACTTC | - | 15 | TRBV4-2 | TRBD1 | TRBJ2-5
CASSQESTPSTDTQYF | TGCGCCAGCAGCCAAGAGAGTACTCCGAGCACAGATACGCAGTATTTT | many | 16 | TRBV4-1 | - | TRBJ2-3
CASSLGQGGSEAFF | TGTGCCAGCAGTTTAGGACAGGGGGGGAGTGAAGCTTTCTTT | - | 14 | TRBV12-3/TRBV12-4 | TRBD1 | TRBJ1-1
CASSHENTQYF | TGTGCCAGCAGCCATGAAAATACGCAGTATTTT | - | 11 | TRBV14 | - | TRBJ2-3
CASSLRVRGPDNEQFF | TGCGCCAGCAGCCTAAGGGTCAGGGGGCCAGACAATGAGCAGTTCTTC | few | 16 | TRBV4-3 | TRBD1 | TRBJ2-1
CASSEWTREAFF | TGTGCCAGCAGCGAATGGACGCGGGAAGCTTTCTTT | - | 12 | TRBV6-1 | - | TRBJ1-1
CAISEFEWTATQYF | TGTGCCATCAGTGAGTTCGAATGGACCGCGACCCAGTACTTC | - | 14 | TRBV10-3 | - | TRBJ2-5
CASSQRADGLREKLFF | TGTGCCAGCAGCCAAAGGGCCGACGGACTCAGGGAAAAACTGTTTTTT | few | 16 | TRBV3-1 | - | TRBJ1-4
CASSLYGYGGTGELFF | TGTGCCAGCAGTTTATATGGTTACGGGGGCACCGGGGAGCTGTTTTTT | - | 16 | TRBV27 | - | TRBJ2-2
CASSSGQGARALGYTF | TGTGCCAGCAGCTCGGGACAGGGGGCTAGGGCCCTTGGCTACACCTTC | - | 16 | TRBV5-6 | TRBD1 | TRBJ1-2
CSATTGWNSPLHF | TGCAGCGCCACGACAGGGTGGAATTCACCCCTCCACTTT | - | 13 | TRBV29-1 | TRBD1 | TRBJ1-6
CATSGSGGQYNEQFF | TGTGCCACCAGTGGGTCGGGGGGGCAGTACAATGAGCAGTTCTTC | many | 15 | TRBV24-1 | TRBD2 | TRBJ2-1
CASMQGSSLANEKLFF | TGTGCCAGCATGCAGGGAAGTTCCTTGGCTAATGAAAAACTGTTTTTT | - | 16 | TRBV2 | - | TRBJ1-4
CASADNGDTQYF | TGTGCCAGCGCGGATAATGGGGATACGCAGTATTTT | - | 12 | TRBV6-2/TRBV6-3 | - | TRBJ2-3
CASSITGLSGANVLTF | TGTGCCAGCAGTATAACAGGGTTGTCTGGGGCCAACGTCCTGACTTTC | few | 16 | TRBV2 | - | TRBJ2-6
CSAKTGDQPQHF | TGCAGTGCCAAAACAGGGGATCAGCCCCAGCATTTT | few | 12 | TRBV20-1 | TRBD1 | TRBJ1-5
CATSEFTGSWFF | TGTGCCACCAGTGAATTTACAGGGTCTTGGTTCTTC | many | 12 | TRBV24-1 | - | TRBJ2-1
CASSFGASQPQHF | TGTGCCAGCAGTTTCGGAGCAAGCCAGCCCCAGCATTTT | - | 13 | TRBV27 | - | TRBJ1-5
CSVGGTADTYGYTF | TGCAGCGTCGGCGGGACCGCGGATACCTATGGCTACACCTTC | few | 14 | TRBV29-1 | - | TRBJ1-2
CASREGANYGYTF | TGTGCCAGCAGGGAGGGGGCTAACTATGGCTACACCTTC | few | 13 | TRBV6-6 | - | TRBJ1-2
CASKDRRNTGELFF | TGTGCCAGTAAGGACAGGCGGAACACCGGGGAGCTGTTTTTT | few | 14 | TRBV19 | TRBD1 | TRBJ2-2
CATSRDAGEIDTQYF | TGTGCCACCAGCAGAGACGCGGGGGAAATAGATACGCAGTATTTT | - | 15 | TRBV15 | TRBD2 | TRBJ2-3
CSVAGRLTDTQYF | TGCAGCGTTGCCGGTAGACTCACAGATACGCAGTATTTT | - | 13 | TRBV29-1 | - | TRBJ2-3
CASSPMGVSQPQHF | TGTGCCAGCTCCCCGATGGGGGTAAGCCAGCCCCAGCATTTT | - | 14 | TRBV18 | - | TRBJ1-5
CASSFSGGGGETQYF | TGTGCCAGCAGCTTTAGCGGGGGGGGAGGAGAGACCCAGTACTTC | - | 15 | TRBV9 | TRBD2 | TRBJ2-5
CASSSRGLTDTQYF | TGTGCCAGCAGTTCAAGGGGGCTCACAGATACGCAGTATTTT | few | 14 | TRBV6-6 | TRBD1 | TRBJ2-3
CSARVNLGGIYNEQFF | TGCAGTGCTAGAGTCAATCTAGGGGGGATATACAATGAGCAGTTCTTC | few | 16 | TRBV20-1 | - | TRBJ2-1
CASSPQGGAGELFF | TGTGCCAGTAGTCCCCAGGGTGGCGCCGGGGAGCTGTTTTTT | - | 14 | TRBV19 | - | TRBJ2-2
CASSLRLAGGNNEQFF | TGTGCCAGCAGTCTCCGACTAGCGGGGGGGAACAATGAGCAGTTCTTC | many | 16 | TRBV7-8 | TRBD2 | TRBJ2-1
CAIRRTGFYSGNTIYF | TGTGCCATCAGACGGACAGGGTTTTATTCTGGAAACACCATATATTTT | - | 16 | TRBV10-3 | TRBD1 | TRBJ1-3
CATSGPGGTGELFF | TGTGCCACCAGTGGTCCAGGGGGCACCGGGGAGCTGTTTTTT | few | 14 | TRBV24-1 | TRBD1 | TRBJ2-2
CASSHARDSGNTIYF | TGCGCCAGCAGCCATGCACGGGACTCTGGAAACACCATATATTTT | few | 15 | TRBV4-1 | - | TRBJ1-3
CASSEDFSYNSPLHF | TGTGCCAGCAGCGAGGATTTCTCCTATAATTCACCCCTCCACTTT | few | 15 | TRBV9 | - | TRBJ1-6
CSVQVFFEAFF | TGCAGCGTTCAGGTCTTCTTTGAAGCTTTCTTT | - | 11 | TRBV29-1 | - | TRBJ1-1
CASRGTSGGLGGELFF | TGTGCCAGCAGGGGAACTAGCGGGGGTTTGGGCGGGGAGCTGTTTTTT | few | 16 | TRBV6-5 | TRBD2 | TRBJ2-2
CASSQEYGTSGVRGGELFF | TGCGCCAGCAGCCAAGAGTACGGAACTAGCGGGGTTCGGGGCGGGGAGCTGTTTTTT | many | 19 | TRBV4-3 | TRBD2 | TRBJ2-2
CASSVQRWGTDTQYF | TGTGCCAGCAGCGTACAAAGGTGGGGCACAGATACGCAGTATTTT | few | 15 | TRBV9 | - | TRBJ2-3
CASSYWGTNEAFF | TGTGCCAGTAGTTATTGGGGGACGAATGAAGCTTTCTTT | few | 13 | TRBV19 | - | TRBJ1-1
CATSSEQGWAKNIQYF | TGTGCCACCAGCAGCGAACAGGGCTGGGCCAAAAACATTCAGTACTTC | - | 16 | TRBV15 | - | TRBJ2-4
CASSQLTVNTEAFF | TGTGCCAGCAGCCAACTGACAGTGAACACTGAAGCTTTCTTT | few | 14 | TRBV7-9 | - | TRBJ1-1
CSVAGQGAQYYGYTF | TGCAGCGTTGCTGGACAGGGGGCGCAGTACTATGGCTACACCTTC | few | 15 | TRBV29-1 | TRBD1 | TRBJ1-2
CASSEGDREWSETQYF | TGCGCCAGCAGCGAAGGGGACAGGGAATGGAGTGAGACCCAGTACTTC | - | 16 | TRBV4-1 | TRBD1 | TRBJ2-5
CASSLQVNEKLFF | TGTGCCAGCAGCCTCCAGGTTAATGAAAAACTGTTTTTT | few | 13 | TRBV7-9 | - | TRBJ1-4